A selection of T cell receptor beta chains follows, all from one sample in a study of T cells in Graves' hyperthyroidism and ophthalmopathy. Via MiXCR, TCRdb re-called the multiplex PCR reads, giving one row per CDR3 protein. The table has more than 300,000 distinct CDR3 sequences, around 14% seen once. The specimen sequenced was blood. The receptor set was obtained from a woman under 30 with Graves' hyperthyroidism. Both conserved end residues are trimmed from each CDR3. Each record gives: CDR3 protein, V gene, D gene, J gene, CDR3 length. A D gene is named only where the DNA matches it firmly.

CDR3aa: ASTRPLSNEQF; v_gene: TRBV6-2/TRBV6-3; d_gene: -; j_gene: TRBJ2-1; len: 11
CDR3aa: ASSSRQGLPGNTIY; v_gene: TRBV6-1; d_gene: -; j_gene: TRBJ1-3; len: 14
CDR3aa: ASSSIRSAATNEKLF; v_gene: TRBV11-2; d_gene: -; j_gene: TRBJ1-4; len: 15
CDR3aa: ASSLTIRSSSYNEQF; v_gene: TRBV11-2; d_gene: -; j_gene: TRBJ2-1; len: 15
CDR3aa: SVEGYRDRVSSYEQY; v_gene: TRBV29-1; d_gene: TRBD1; j_gene: TRBJ2-7; len: 15
CDR3aa: ASTTGFSYNEQF; v_gene: TRBV6-1; d_gene: -; j_gene: TRBJ2-1; len: 12
CDR3aa: ASSYGGGGGGNYGYT; v_gene: TRBV6-6; d_gene: TRBD1; j_gene: TRBJ1-2; len: 15
CDR3aa: ASSLATLAPGHGYT; v_gene: TRBV7-6; d_gene: -; j_gene: TRBJ1-2; len: 14
CDR3aa: ASSEVSGSSNYGYT; v_gene: TRBV6-1; d_gene: -; j_gene: TRBJ1-2; len: 14
CDR3aa: ASSGMQETQY; v_gene: TRBV11-2; d_gene: -; j_gene: TRBJ2-5; len: 10
CDR3aa: ASSLVRSGGGKDTGELF; v_gene: TRBV11-2; d_gene: TRBD2; j_gene: TRBJ2-2; len: 17
CDR3aa: ASSLWPRRTDTQY; v_gene: TRBV7-2; d_gene: -; j_gene: TRBJ2-3; len: 13
CDR3aa: ATSDLTVEGNYGYT; v_gene: TRBV24-1; d_gene: -; j_gene: TRBJ1-2; len: 14
CDR3aa: ASSSYGETQY; v_gene: TRBV19; d_gene: -; j_gene: TRBJ2-5; len: 10
CDR3aa: ATGPPQETQY; v_gene: TRBV28; d_gene: -; j_gene: TRBJ2-5; len: 10
CDR3aa: ASSQARGSGGGYT; v_gene: TRBV14; d_gene: TRBD1; j_gene: TRBJ1-2; len: 13
CDR3aa: ASKTVSYGYT; v_gene: TRBV19; d_gene: -; j_gene: TRBJ1-2; len: 10
CDR3aa: ASSSGRDNYNEQF; v_gene: TRBV5-1; d_gene: -; j_gene: TRBJ2-1; len: 13
CDR3aa: SAYSGQGDQPQH; v_gene: TRBV20-1; d_gene: TRBD1; j_gene: TRBJ1-5; len: 12
CDR3aa: ASSQGNLQETQY; v_gene: TRBV6-1; d_gene: -; j_gene: TRBJ2-5; len: 12